This T cell receptor beta chain was retrieved from a study of T cells in Graves' hyperthyroidism and ophthalmopathy. Background on the study: Before any treatment, at initial diagnosis, peripheral blood was collected.

Study-level findings and limits: Within blood appeared most thyroid clonotypes that had expanded above 0.001.

To note about this clonotype: As yet, its antigen is unknown.

The J segment lost 3 bases and the V segment lost 5 bases, leaving 9 bases of the junction unmatched. The V gene's germline CDR1 is SGHTA and CDR2 FQGNSA. This CDR3 contains 16 residues. Amplified TCR beta CDR3 regions came from RNA transcripts. HTBI primers drove first-round RT-PCR of the TCR CDR3. TCRdb reprocessed the multiplex PCR reads with MiXCR, giving one entry per CDR3 protein. There are around 300,000 distinct CDR3 sequences in the sample; roughly 13% occur only once, and approximately 7.9% lies in the top ten. With a duration under 2 months, the hyperthyroidism was newly diagnosed in patients aged 18 to 65.

The chain joins TRBV7-2 to TRBJ2-5; TRBD2 matches at 10 bases. Material: blood. The clonotype comes from a woman aged 40 to 49 with Graves' hyperthyroidism. CDR3 bases: TGTGCCAGCAGCCCCCGAAGGCTAGCGGGAGAAGAGACCCAGTACTTC. Its protein product is CASSPRRLAGEETQYF.